A selection of T cell receptor beta chains follows, all from one sample in a study of blood T cell repertoires in COVID-19. Here immunoSEQ multiplex PCR was the method, and the copy in TCRdb shows in-frame clones only, minus some. The sample holds fewer than 300,000 clones, about nine tenths seen once. Material: peripheral blood. These receptors originate from a woman in her 30s with COVID-19, enrolled during active disease. Both conserved end residues are part of each CDR3. Fields, in order: V gene, D gene, clone size, J gene, CDR3 DNA, CDR3 protein. A D gene is named only where the DNA matches it firmly. Part of the rows lack a size; the others show once, few, many or a class for expanded clones.

>TRBV3-1/TRBV3-2|TRBD1|once|TRBJ1-1
TGTGCCAGCAGCCAAGGGGCAGGGGGGAACACTGAAGCTTTCTTT
CASSQGAGGNTEAFF
>TRBV5-1|TRBD1|once|TRBJ1-1
TGCGCCAGCAGCTTGGGGACAGGGGGCGCGGGACGAACTGAAGCTTTCTTT
CASSLGTGGAGRTEAFF
>TRBV10-3|TRBD1|NA|TRBJ1-6
TGTGCCATCAGTGACCGGGACAGGGAGCAATCACCCCTCCACTTT
CAISDRDREQSPLHF
>TRBV19|NA|NA|TRBJ2-7
TGTGCCAGTAGTATAGGAGGGAACGAGCAGTACTTC
CASSIGGNEQYF
>TRBV9|TRBD1|NA|TRBJ1-4
TGTGCCAGCAGCGTAGATGGGACAGCGGCTAATGAAAAACTGTTTTTT
CASSVDGTAANEKLFF
>TRBV2|TRBD2|NA|TRBJ2-1
TGTGCCAGCAGTGAGGGCCAAAGGACTAGCAAGTTCTTC
CASSEGQRTSKFF
>TRBV5-4|NA|once|TRBJ1-3
TGTGCCAGCAGCAAGGGGAAATTCTCTGGAAACACCATATATTTT
CASSKGKFSGNTIYF
>TRBV19|NA|NA|TRBJ1-6
TGTGCCAGTAGCGCCCTCGGGGGTGATAATTCACCCCTCCACTTT
CASSALGGDNSPLHF
>TRBV6-5|NA|NA|TRBJ1-2
TGTGCCACTTCCAGGGGACCCCTCAGCGGCTACACCTTC
CATSRGPLSGYTF
>TRBV2|NA|NA|TRBJ1-2
TGTGCCAGCAGTGAAAAACTCATGACGGGCTATGGCTACACCTTC
CASSEKLMTGYGYTF
>TRBV9|NA|NA|TRBJ2-3
TGTGCCAGCAGCGTAGAAGGGGGTAATACGCAGTATTTT
CASSVEGGNTQYF
>TRBV6-5|NA|NA|TRBJ1-1
TGTGCCAGCAGCGAGGGTTTCACTGAAGCTTTCTTT
CASSEGFTEAFF
>TRBV27|NA|NA|TRBJ2-7
TGTGCCGCAGGGTCCTACGAGCAGTACTTC
CAAGSYEQYF
>TRBV19|NA|NA|TRBJ2-1
TGTGCCAGTAGTAAAATTACAGGAGAACCGGCCTTCAATGAGCAGTTCTTC
CASSKITGEPAFNEQFF
>TRBV6-5|TRBD1|NA|TRBJ1-2
TGTGCCAGCAGTTACGGACAGGGTGCTTGCACCTTC
CASSYGQGACTF
>TRBV5-1|NA|NA|TRBJ1-2
TGCGCCAGCAGCTCCTTAGACAGGAGCTCCCTGGGTGGCTACACCTTC
CASSSLDRSSLGGYTF
>TRBV6-5|NA|NA|TRBJ2-1
TGTGCCAGCAGTTACAGATCCACTACGATTGAGCAGTTCTTC
CASSYRSTTIEQFF
>TRBV5-1|TRBD2|once|TRBJ2-5
TGCGCCAGCAGCTTGCGGGCGGGAGTGGAAGAGACCCAGTACTTC
CASSLRAGVEETQYF
>TRBV28|TRBD1|NA|TRBJ1-5
TGTGCCAGCGGAACAGGGGGTGATCAGCCCCAGCATTTT
CASGTGGDQPQHF
>TRBV20-1|NA|NA|TRBJ1-6
TGCAGTGCTAACAGGGATTCACCCCTCCACTTT
CSANRDSPLHF
>TRBV10-3|NA|NA|TRBJ1-1
TGTGCCATCAGTGATGGAGGTGGGAACACTGAAGCTTTCTTT
CAISDGGGNTEAFF
>TRBV6-5|NA|NA|TRBJ1-5
TGTGCCAGCACCTACCCCAGGGAAGGACAGCCCCAGCATTTT
CASTYPREGQPQHF
>TRBV2|TRBD1|NA|TRBJ1-1
TGTGCCAGCAGCCTCGGACAGGGGAAAACTGAAGCTTTCTTT
CASSLGQGKTEAFF
>TRBV19|TRBD1|NA|TRBJ1-1
TGTGCCAGTAGTGGGACAGGGAGCTATGAAGCTTTCTTT
CASSGTGSYEAFF
>TRBV28|NA|few|TRBJ1-2
TGTGCCAGCAGTTTCGGGTTAAACTATGGCTACACCTTC
CASSFGLNYGYTF
>TRBV30|NA|NA|TRBJ2-1
TGTGCCTGGAGTGTAGTGGGTAGCTGGAATGAGCAGTTCTTC
CAWSVVGSWNEQFF
>TRBV29-1|NA|NA|TRBJ1-1
TGCAGCGTTGCCTTGACAGCAGGGGCTGAAGCTTTCTTT
CSVALTAGAEAFF
>TRBV27|NA|NA|TRBJ1-4
TGTGCCAGCAGCAGATCGGGGGGCGGCGTTATTGAAAAACTGTTTTTT
CASSRSGGGVIEKLFF
>TRBV27|NA|NA|TRBJ2-2
TGTGCCAGCAGTTGGAGGGTTCGAAACACCGGGGAGCTGTTTTTT
CASSWRVRNTGELFF
>TRBV30|TRBD1|NA|TRBJ1-1
TGTGCCTGGTCTACAGGGGCCAGGGCGGGTACTGAAGCTTTCTTT
CAWSTGARAGTEAFF
>TRBV19|NA|NA|TRBJ1-1
TGTGCCAGTAGTATCAGGAACACTGAAGCTTTCTTT
CASSIRNTEAFF
>TRBV11-2|NA|NA|TRBJ1-4
TGTGCCAGCAGCTCCCTGAGGGGGGGCGCAGGTGAAAAACTGTTTTTT
CASSSLRGGAGEKLFF
>TRBV3-1/TRBV3-2|NA|NA|TRBJ1-4
TGTGCCAGCAGCCAAGAGGGCCTTAATGAAAAACTGTTTTTT
CASSQEGLNEKLFF
>TRBV6-5|NA|NA|TRBJ2-7
TGTGCCAGTTCCGACCCCAACGACAACTCCTACGAGCAGTACTTC
CASSDPNDNSYEQYF
>TRBV2|NA|NA|TRBJ1-2
TGTGCCAGCACCGCGCAGGGGACACATGGCTACACCTTC
CASTAQGTHGYTF
>TRBV19|NA|NA|TRBJ2-1
TGTGCCAGTAGTATGGGGGCGGGCGAGCAGTTCTTC
CASSMGAGEQFF
>TRBV7-6|TRBD2|once|TRBJ2-1
TGTGCCAGCAGTTGGACTAGCGGGAACTCCTACAATGAGCAGTTCTTC
CASSWTSGNSYNEQFF
>TRBV4-1|NA|NA|TRBJ1-4
TGCGCCAGCAGCCCCTCAGGGGCAACTAATGAAAAACTGTTTTTT
CASSPSGATNEKLFF
>TRBV5-1|NA|NA|TRBJ1-5
TGCGCCAGCAGCTTGGCAGGGGATCAGCCCCAGCATTTT
CASSLAGDQPQHF